This TCR beta chain was sequenced during a study of CD8+ T cells in alopecia areata. Extraction of RNA preceded its reverse transcription into cDNA, which served as the sequencing template. Generated by immunoSEQ multiplex PCR, the TCRdb table keeps only in-frame clones and is missing some. The data contain roughly 250,000 clones, roughly two thirds of them seen just once; the ten biggest clones take up 1.2%. The CDR3 loop spans 13 amino acids. The V gene's germline CDR1 is ENHRY and CDR2 SYGVKD. V was cut by 2 bases and J by 3 bases, with 7 bases left in between. The rearrangement links TRBV10-3 to TRBJ1-2, with D perhaps TRBD1 (5 bases). The sample consisted of CD4+ T cells sorted from blood, taken at week 0. The source is a human donor with alopecia areata. The CDR3 spells CAISEGRDYGYTF. The CDR3 DNA is TGTGCCATCAGTGAGGGCAGGGACTATGGCTACACCTTC.